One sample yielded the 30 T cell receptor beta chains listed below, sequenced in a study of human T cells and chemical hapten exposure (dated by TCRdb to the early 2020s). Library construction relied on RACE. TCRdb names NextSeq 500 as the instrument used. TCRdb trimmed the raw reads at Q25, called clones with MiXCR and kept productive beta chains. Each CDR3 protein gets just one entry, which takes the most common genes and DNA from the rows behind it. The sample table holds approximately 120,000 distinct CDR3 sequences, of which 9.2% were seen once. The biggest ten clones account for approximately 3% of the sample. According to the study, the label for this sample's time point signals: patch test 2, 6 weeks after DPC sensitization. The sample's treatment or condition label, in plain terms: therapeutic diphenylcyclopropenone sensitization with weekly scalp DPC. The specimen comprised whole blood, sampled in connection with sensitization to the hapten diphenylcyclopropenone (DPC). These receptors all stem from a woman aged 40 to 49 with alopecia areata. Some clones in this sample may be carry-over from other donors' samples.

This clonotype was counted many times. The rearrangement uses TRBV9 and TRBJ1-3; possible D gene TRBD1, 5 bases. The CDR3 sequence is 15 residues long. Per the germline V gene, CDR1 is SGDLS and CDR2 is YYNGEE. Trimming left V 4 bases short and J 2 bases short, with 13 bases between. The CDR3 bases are TGTGCCAGCAGCCCGGGGGGTACCACTGGAAACACCATATATTTT. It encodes CASSPGGTTGNTIYF.

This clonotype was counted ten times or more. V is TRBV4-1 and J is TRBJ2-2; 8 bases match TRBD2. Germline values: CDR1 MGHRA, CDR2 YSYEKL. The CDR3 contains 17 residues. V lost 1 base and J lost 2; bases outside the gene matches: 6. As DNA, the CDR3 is TGCGCCAGCAGCCAAGGACGCGGGGGGCTTAACACCGGGGAGCTGTTTTTT. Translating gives CASSQGRGGLNTGELFF.

CDR3 in DNA: TGTGCCAGCAGTTTATGGGCCAGTCACCCCTTGTGGGAGACCCAGTACTTC. Translated: CASSLWASHPLWETQYF. V usage is TRBV28 and J usage is TRBJ2-5; D not resolved. The V gene lost 0 bases and the J gene lost 5 bases, with 19 bases spanning the gap. Germline V gene sequence: CDR1 MDHEN, CDR2 SYDVKM. CDR3 length: 17 residues.

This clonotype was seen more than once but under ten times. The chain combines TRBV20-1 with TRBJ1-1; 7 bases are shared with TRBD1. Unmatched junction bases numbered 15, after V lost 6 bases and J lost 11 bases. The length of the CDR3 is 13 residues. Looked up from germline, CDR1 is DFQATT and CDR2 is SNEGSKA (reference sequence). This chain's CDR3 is CSATDRALVKAFF. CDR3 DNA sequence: TGCAGTGCCACTGACAGGGCGTTGGTGAAGGCTTTCTTT.

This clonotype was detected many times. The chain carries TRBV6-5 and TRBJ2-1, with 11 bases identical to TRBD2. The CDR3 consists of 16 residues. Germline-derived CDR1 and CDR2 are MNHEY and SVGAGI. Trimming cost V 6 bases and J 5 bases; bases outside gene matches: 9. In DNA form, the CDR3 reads TGTGCCAGCAGCGAGAAGACTAGCGGGGAAAACAATGAGCAGTTCTTC. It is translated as CASSEKTSGENNEQFF.

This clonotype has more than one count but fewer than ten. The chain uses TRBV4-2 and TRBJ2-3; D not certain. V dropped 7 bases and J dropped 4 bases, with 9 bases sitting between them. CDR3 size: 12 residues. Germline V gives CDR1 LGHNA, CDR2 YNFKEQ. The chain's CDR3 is CASKGTADTQYF. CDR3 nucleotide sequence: TGTGCCAGCAAAGGTACGGCAGATACGCAGTATTTT.

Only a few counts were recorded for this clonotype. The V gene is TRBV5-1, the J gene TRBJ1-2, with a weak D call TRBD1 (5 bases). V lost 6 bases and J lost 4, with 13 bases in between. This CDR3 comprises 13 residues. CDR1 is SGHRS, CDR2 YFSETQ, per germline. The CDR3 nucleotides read TGCGCCAGCACGAGGGAGGGGATCTATGGCTACACCTTC. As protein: CASTREGIYGYTF. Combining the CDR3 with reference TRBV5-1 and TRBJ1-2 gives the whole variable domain KAGVTQTPRYLIKTRGQQVTLSCSPISGHRSVSWYQQTPGQGLQFLFEYFSETQRNKGNFPGRFSGRQFSNSRSEMNVSTLELGDSALYLCASTREGIYGYTFGSGTRLTVV.

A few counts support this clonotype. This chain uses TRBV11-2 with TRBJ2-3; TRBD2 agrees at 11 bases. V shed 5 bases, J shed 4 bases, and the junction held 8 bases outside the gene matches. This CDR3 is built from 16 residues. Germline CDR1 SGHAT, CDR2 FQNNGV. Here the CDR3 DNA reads TGTGCCAGCAGCCTTGTAGCGGGGGGGCCGTCAGATACGCAGTATTTT. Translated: CASSLVAGGPSDTQYF.

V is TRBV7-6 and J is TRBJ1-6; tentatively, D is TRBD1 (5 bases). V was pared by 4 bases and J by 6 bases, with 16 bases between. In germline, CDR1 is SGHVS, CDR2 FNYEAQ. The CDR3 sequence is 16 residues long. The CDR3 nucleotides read TGTGCCAGCAGCTCCCGACCGGGGGGTAGTAATTCACCCCTCCACTTT. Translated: CASSSRPGGSNSPLHF.

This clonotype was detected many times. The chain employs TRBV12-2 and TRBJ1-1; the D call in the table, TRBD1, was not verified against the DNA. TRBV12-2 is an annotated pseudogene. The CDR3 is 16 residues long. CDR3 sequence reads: CASRLGPRDRVTEPFF. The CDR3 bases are TGTGCAAGTCGCTTAGGCCCCCGGGACAGGGTTACTGAACCTTTCTTT.

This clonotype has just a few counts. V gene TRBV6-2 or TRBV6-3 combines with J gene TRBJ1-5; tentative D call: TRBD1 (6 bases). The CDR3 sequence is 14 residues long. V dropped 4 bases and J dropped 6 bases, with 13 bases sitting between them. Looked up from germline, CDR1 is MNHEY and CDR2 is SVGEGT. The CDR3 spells CASSSRGPGQPQHF. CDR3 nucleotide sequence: TGTGCCAGCAGTTCCAGGGGACCCGGTCAGCCCCAGCATTTT.

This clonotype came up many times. As DNA, the CDR3 is TGTGCCAGCAGCTGGGTTGGGGGGGCCCCCTCCAATGAGCAGTTCTTC. Its translation: CASSWVGGAPSNEQFF. The chain employs TRBV7-6 and TRBJ2-1, with D possibly matching TRBD2 (7 bases). The V end was cut by 4 bases, the J end by 6 bases, with 19 bases between. Germline CDR1 SGHVS, CDR2 FNYEAQ. The CDR3 loop spans 16 amino acids.

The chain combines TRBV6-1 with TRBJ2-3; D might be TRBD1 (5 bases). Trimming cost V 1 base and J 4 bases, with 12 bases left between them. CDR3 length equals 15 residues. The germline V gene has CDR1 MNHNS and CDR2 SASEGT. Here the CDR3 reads CASSEEQDPADTQYF. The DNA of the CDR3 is TGTGCCAGCAGTGAAGAACAGGATCCGGCAGATACGCAGTATTTT.

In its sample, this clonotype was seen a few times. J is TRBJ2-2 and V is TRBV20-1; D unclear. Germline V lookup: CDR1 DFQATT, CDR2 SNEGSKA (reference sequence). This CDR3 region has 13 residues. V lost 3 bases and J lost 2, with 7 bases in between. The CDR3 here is CSASKLNTGELFF. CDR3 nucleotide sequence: TGCAGTGCTAGTAAATTAAACACCGGGGAGCTGTTTTTT.

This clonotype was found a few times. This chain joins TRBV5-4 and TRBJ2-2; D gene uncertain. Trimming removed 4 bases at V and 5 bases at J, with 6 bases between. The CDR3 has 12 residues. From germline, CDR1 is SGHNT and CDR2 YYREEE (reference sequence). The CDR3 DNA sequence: TGTGCCAGCAGCCATATAACCGGGGAGCTGTTTTTT. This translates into CASSHITGELFF.

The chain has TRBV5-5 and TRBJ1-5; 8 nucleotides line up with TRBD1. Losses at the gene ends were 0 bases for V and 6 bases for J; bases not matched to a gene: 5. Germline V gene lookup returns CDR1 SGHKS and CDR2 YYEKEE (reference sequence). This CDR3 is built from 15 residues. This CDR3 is CASSLGQGTVQPQHF. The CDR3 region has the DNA TGTGCCAGCAGCTTGGGACAGGGGACAGTTCAGCCCCAGCATTTT.

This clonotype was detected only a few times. In DNA, the CDR3 is TGTGCCAGCAGCCAACTAGGACCGGTCGAGCAGTACTTC. Its protein is CASSQLGPVEQYF. This chain uses TRBV3-1 with TRBJ2-7; D is ambiguous. The CDR3 has 13 amino acids. Germline assignment: CDR1 LGHDT and CDR2 YNNKEL (reference sequence). V was trimmed by 2 bases and J by 6 bases, leaving 11 bases between them.

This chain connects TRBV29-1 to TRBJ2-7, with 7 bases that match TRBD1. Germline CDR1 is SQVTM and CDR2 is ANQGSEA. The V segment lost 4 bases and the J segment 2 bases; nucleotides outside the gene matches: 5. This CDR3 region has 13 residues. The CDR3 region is CSVGTGLTYEQYF. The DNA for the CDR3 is TGCAGCGTTGGGACAGGCCTAACCTACGAGCAGTACTTC.

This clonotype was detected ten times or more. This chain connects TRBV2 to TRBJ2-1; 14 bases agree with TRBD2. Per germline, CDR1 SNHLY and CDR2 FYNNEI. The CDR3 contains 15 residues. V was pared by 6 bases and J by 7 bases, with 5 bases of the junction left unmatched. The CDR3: CASRGLAGDNNEQFF. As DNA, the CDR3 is TGTGCCAGCAGGGGACTAGCGGGGGACAATAATGAGCAGTTCTTC.

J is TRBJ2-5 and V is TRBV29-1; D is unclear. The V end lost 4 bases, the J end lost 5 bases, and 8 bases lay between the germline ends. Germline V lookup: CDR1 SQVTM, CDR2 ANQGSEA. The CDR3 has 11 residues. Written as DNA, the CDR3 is TGCAGCGTTGCGGTCCGGGAGACCCAGTACTTC. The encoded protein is CSVAVRETQYF.

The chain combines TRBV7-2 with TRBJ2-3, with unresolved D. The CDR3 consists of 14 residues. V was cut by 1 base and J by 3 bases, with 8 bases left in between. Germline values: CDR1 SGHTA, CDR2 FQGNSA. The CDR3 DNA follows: TGTGCCAGCAGCTTAGAAATGTCAACAGATACGCAGTATTTT. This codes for CASSLEMSTDTQYF.

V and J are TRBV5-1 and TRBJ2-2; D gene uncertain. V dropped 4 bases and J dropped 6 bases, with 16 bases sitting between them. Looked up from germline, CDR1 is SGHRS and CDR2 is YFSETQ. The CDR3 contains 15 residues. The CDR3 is CASSPHRVIAGELFF. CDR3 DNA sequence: TGCGCCAGCAGCCCTCACAGAGTTATCGCCGGGGAGCTGTTTTTT.

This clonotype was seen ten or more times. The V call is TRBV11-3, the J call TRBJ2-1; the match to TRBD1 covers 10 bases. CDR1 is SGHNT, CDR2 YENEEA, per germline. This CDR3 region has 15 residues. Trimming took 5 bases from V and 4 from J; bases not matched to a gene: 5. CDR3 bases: TGTGCCAGCAGCGCCGGACAGGGGGGATACAATGAGCAGTTCTTC. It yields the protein CASSAGQGGYNEQFF. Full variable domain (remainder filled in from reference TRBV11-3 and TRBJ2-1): EAGVVQSPRYKIIEKKQPVAFWCNPISGHNTLYWYLQNLGQGPELLIRYENEEAVDDSQLPKDRFSAERLKGVDSTLKIQPAELGDSAVYLCASSAGQGGYNEQFFGPGTRLTVL.

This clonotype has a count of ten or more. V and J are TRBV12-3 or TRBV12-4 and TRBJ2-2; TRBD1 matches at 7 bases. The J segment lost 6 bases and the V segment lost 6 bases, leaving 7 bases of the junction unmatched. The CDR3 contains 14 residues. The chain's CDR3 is CASRTTGAPGELFF. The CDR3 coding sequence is TGTGCCAGCAGAACTACAGGGGCCCCCGGGGAGCTGTTTTTT.

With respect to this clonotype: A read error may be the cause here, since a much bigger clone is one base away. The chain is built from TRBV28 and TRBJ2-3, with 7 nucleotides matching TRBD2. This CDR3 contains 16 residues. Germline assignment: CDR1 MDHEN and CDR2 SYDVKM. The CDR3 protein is CANSLPPLPGGDTQYF. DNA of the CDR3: TGTGCCAACAGTCTGCCTCCTCTGCCCGGGGGGGATACGCAGTATTTT.

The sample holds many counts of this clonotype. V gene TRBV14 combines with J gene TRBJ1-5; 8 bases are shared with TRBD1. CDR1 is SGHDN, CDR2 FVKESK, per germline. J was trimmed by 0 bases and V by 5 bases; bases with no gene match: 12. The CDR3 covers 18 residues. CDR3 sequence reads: CASSYLQGQEDSNQPQHF. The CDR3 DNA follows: TGTGCCAGCAGCTATTTACAGGGACAGGAGGATAGCAATCAGCCCCAGCATTTT.

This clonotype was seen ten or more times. The CDR3 DNA sequence: TGTGCCAGCAGTTACTGGAACTCCCTTGAAGCTTTCTTT. Amino acid sequence: CASSYWNSLEAFF. The chain combines TRBV6-2 or TRBV6-3 with TRBJ1-1; D gene unclear. Between the trimmed V and J ends, which lost 1 base and 7 bases, there was a span of 10 bases. This CDR3 region has 13 residues. Germline loops: CDR1 MNHEY, CDR2 SVGEGT.

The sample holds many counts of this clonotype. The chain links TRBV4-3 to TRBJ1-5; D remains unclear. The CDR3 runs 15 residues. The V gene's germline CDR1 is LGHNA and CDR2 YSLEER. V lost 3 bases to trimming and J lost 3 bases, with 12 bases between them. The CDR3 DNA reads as TGCGCCAGCAGCCAGGATTCTGGGCCCAATCAGCCCCAGCATTTT. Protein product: CASSQDSGPNQPQHF.

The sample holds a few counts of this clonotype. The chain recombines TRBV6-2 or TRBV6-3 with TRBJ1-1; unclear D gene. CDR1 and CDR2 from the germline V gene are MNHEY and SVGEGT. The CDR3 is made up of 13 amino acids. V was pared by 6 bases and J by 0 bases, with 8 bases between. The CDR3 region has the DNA TGTGCCAGCAGGGAAGCCGTGAACACTGAAGCTTTCTTT. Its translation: CASREAVNTEAFF.

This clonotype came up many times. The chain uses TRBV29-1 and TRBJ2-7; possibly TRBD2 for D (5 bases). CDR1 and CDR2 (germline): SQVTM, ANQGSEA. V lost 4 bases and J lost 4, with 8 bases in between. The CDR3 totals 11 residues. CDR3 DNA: TGCAGCGTTGGGACTGTTTACGAGCAGTACTTC. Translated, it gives CSVGTVYEQYF.